This record concerns one T cell receptor (beta chain) sequence. Time point described: peripheral blood 6 weeks after treatment start. The sample is drawn from a study of PD-L1 blockade in urothelial cancer. PCRs each included synthetic TCR analog templates spiked in. Generated by immunoSEQ multiplex PCR, the TCRdb table keeps only in-frame clones and is missing some. The table lists tens of thousands of clones, 80% to 95% of them singletons. This specimen consisted of PBMCs, obtained around atezolizumab (anti-PD-L1) treatment. The sequence was collected from a woman aged 80 or over with urothelial cancer.

In DNA form, the CDR3 reads TGTGCCTGGGGAGTCGGGGGTCAAGAGACCCAGTACTTC. This codes for CAWGVGGQETQYF. The gene calls are TRBV30 and TRBJ2-5, with D perhaps TRBD2 (6 bases). This CDR3 is built from 13 residues. The germline V gene has CDR1 GTSNPN and CDR2 SVGIG (reference sequence). V was shortened by 5 bases and J by 2 bases, with 12 bases between the two germline ends.